Reported below is one T cell receptor (beta chain). Its specificity is not known. These data come from a study of identical twins. Via MiXCR, TCRdb re-called the 5' RACE reads, giving one row per CDR3 protein. The sample holds under 300,000 distinct CDR3 sequences, 6.5% seen once. Overall study findings and caveats: High-abundance cord blood beta clonotypes had fewer insertions; memory repertoires showed none.

This CDR3 region has 14 residues. Germline V CDR1 and CDR2: GTSNPN, SVGIG (reference sequence). V lost 0 bases and J 5 bases, leaving 13 bases between the germline ends. This sample was shared with a second study, whose subject was T cells expressing NK-cell markers.

Sequenced input: CD8+ T cells sorted from blood. The V call is TRBV30, the J call TRBJ1-1; tentatively, D is TRBD1 (6 bases). The origin of this receptor is a young woman in good health. CDR3 amino acids: CAWSVGGDRTEAFF. For the CDR3, the DNA is TGTGCCTGGAGTGTAGGGGGTGACCGAACTGAAGCTTTCTTT. Full variable domain (outside the CDR3, taken from reference TRBV30 and TRBJ1-1): SQTIHQWPATLVQPVGSPLSLECTVEGTSNPNLYWYRQAAGRGLQLLFYSVGIGQISSEVPQNLSASRPQDRQFILSSKKLLLSDSGFYLCAWSVGGDRTEAFFGQGTRLTVV.